This T cell receptor (beta chain) originates from a study of shared clonotypes between healthy human individuals. Germline CDR1 reads KGHSH; CDR2 reads LQKENI. V was pared by 3 bases and J by 4 bases, with 21 bases between. This CDR3 contains 18 residues. Produced via immunoSEQ multiplex PCR; TCRdb's table is partial and in-frame only. The sample holds some 2,500,000 clones, roughly 93% seen once. Sequencing was performed on naive CD4+ T cells from PBMCs. Sample subset: CD45RA+ positively selected. The chain couples TRBV18 to TRBJ2-2, with D maybe TRBD1 (5 bases). This receptor was identified in a man between 18 and 29 years old in good health. Some clones in this sample may be carry-over from other donors' samples. CDR3 sequence: CASSPQGPANTITGELFF. CDR3 DNA sequence: TGTGCCAGCTCACCCCAGGGTCCGGCGAATACGATCACCGGGGAGCTGTTTTTT. Full variable domain (rest looked up from reference TRBV18 and TRBJ2-2): NAGVMQNPRHLVRRRGQEARLRCSPMKGHSHVYWYRQLPEEGLKFMVYLQKENIIDESGMPKERFSAEFPKEGPSILRIQQVVRGDSAAYFCASSPQGPANTITGELFFGEGSRLTVL.